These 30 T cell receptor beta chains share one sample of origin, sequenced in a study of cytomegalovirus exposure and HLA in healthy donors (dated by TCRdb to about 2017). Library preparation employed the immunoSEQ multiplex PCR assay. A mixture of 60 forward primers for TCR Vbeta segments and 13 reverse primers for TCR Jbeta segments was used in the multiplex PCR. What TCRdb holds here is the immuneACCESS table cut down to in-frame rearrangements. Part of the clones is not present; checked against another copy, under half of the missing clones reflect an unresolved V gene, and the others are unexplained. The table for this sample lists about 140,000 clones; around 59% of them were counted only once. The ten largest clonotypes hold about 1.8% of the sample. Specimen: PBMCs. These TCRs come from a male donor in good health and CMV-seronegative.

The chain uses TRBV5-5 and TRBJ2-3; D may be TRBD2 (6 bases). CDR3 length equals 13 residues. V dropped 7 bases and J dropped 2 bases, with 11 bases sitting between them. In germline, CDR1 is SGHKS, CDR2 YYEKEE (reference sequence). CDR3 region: CASGTQNTDTQYF. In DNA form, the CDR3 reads TGTGCCAGCGGGACTCAGAACACAGATACGCAGTATTTT.

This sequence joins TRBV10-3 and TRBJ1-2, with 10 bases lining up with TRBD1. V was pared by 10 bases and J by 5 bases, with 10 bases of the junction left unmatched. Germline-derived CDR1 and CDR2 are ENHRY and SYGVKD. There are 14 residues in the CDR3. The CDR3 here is CATRQGAWKYGYTF. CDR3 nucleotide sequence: TGTGCCACCAGACAGGGGGCGTGGAAGTATGGCTACACCTTC.

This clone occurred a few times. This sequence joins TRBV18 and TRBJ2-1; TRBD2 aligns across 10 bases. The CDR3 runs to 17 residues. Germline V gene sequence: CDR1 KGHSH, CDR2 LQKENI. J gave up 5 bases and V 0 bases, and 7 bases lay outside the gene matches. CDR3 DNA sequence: TGTGCCAGCTCACCACCGGGGCGTCTAGCGGGGGACAATGAGCAGTTCTTC. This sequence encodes CASSPPGRLAGDNEQFF.

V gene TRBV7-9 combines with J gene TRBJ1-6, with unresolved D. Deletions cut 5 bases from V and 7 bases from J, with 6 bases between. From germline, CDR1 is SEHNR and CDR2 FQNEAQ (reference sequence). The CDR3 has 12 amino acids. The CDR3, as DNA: TGTGCCAGCAGCCTGAGGAATTCACCCCTCCACTTT. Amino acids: CASSLRNSPLHF.

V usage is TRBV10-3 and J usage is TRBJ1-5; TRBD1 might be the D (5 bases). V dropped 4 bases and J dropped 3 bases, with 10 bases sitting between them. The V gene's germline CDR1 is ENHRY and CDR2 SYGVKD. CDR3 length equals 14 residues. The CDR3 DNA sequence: TGTGCCATCAGTGGCGACAGCCACAATCAGCCCCAGCATTTT. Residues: CAISGDSHNQPQHF.

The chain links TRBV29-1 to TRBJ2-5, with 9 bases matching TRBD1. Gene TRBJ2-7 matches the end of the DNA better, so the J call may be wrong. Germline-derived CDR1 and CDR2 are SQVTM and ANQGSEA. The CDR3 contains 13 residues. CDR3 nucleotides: TGCAGCGTCCTCCCGGGACAGGGCTACGAGCAGTACTTC. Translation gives CSVLPGQGYEQYF.

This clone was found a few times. Here the CDR3 reads CASYTTEGTEAFF. CDR3 nucleotide sequence: TGTGCCAGCTATACCACAGAGGGCACTGAAGCTTTCTTT. J is TRBJ1-1 and V is TRBV18; D is ambiguous. The CDR3 runs 13 residues. The V end lost 7 bases, the J end lost 4 bases, and 13 bases lay between the germline ends. CDR1 and CDR2 from the germline V gene are KGHSH and LQKENI.

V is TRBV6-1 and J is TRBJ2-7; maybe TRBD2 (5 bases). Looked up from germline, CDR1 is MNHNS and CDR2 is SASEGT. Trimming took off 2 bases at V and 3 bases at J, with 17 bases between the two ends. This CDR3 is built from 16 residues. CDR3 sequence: CASSESGRWGFYEQYF. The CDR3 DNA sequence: TGTGCCAGCAGTGAAAGCGGCAGGTGGGGTTTCTACGAGCAGTACTTC.

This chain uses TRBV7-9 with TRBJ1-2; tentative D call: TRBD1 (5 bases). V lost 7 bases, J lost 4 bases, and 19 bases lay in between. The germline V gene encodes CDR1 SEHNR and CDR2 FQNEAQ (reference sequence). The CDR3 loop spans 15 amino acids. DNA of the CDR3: TGTGCCAGCACCGCCCCTGGGGGGGAAAGCTATGGCTACACCTTC. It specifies CASTAPGGESYGYTF.

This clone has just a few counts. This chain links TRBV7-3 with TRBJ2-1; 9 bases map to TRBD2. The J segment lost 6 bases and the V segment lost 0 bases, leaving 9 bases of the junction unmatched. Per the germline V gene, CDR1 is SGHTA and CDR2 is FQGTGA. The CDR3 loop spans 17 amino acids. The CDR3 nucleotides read TGTGCCAGCAGCTTAACCCCATTGGGGCGGGGGGGCAATGAGCAGTTCTTC. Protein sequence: CASSLTPLGRGGNEQFF.

The CDR3: CASSPRTGNGEQYF. The CDR3 DNA reads as TGTGCCAGCAGCCCCCGGACAGGGAACGGCGAGCAGTACTTC. V usage is TRBV7-3 and J usage is TRBJ2-7; TRBD1 aligns across 8 bases. The CDR3 runs to 14 residues. The trim removed 5 bases at V and 6 bases at J, leaving 9 bases unmatched. Germline V gene sequence: CDR1 SGHTA, CDR2 FQGTGA.

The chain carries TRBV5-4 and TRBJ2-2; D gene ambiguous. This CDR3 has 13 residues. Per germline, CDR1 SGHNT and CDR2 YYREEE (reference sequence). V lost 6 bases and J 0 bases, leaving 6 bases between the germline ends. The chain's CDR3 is CASNNPNTGELFF. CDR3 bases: TGTGCCAGCAATAATCCGAACACCGGGGAGCTGTTTTTT.

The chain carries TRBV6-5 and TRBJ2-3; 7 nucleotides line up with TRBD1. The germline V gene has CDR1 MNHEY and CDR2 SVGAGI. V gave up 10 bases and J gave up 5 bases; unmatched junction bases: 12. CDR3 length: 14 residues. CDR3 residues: CATKEGAGRDTQYF. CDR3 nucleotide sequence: TGTGCCACCAAAGAGGGGGCGGGTCGAGATACGCAGTATTTT.

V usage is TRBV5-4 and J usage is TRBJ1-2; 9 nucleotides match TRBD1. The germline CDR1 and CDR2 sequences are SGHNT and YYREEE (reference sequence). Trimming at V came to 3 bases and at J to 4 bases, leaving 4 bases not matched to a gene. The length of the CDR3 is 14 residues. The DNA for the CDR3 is TGTGCCAGCAGCTCGGGACAGGGAGGCTATGGCTACACCTTC. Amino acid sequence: CASSSGQGGYGYTF.

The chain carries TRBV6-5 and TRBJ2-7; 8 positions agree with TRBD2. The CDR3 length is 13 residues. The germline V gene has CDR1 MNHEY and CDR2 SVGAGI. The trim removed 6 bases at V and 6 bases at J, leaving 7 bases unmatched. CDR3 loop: CASSPGLAGEQYF. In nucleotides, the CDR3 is TGTGCCAGCAGCCCAGGACTAGCTGGCGAGCAGTACTTC.

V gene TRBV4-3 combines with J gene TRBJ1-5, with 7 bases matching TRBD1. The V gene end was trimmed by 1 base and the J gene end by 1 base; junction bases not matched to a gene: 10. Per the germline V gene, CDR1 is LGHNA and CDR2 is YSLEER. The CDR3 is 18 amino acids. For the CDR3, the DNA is TGCGCCAGCAGCCAAGGACTTACAGGGGATTTGAGCAATCAGCCCCAGCATTTT. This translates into CASSQGLTGDLSNQPQHF.

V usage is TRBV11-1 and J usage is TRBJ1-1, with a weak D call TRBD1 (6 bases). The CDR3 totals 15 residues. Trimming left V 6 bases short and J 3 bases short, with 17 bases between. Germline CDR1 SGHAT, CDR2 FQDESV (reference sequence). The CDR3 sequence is CASSIGRGYYTEAFF. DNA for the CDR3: TGTGCCAGCAGTATAGGCAGGGGCTATTACACTGAAGCTTTCTTT.

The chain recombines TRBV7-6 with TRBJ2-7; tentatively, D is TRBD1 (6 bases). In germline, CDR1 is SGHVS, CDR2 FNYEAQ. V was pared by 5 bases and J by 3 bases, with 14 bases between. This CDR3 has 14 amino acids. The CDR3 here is CASSRILDSYEQYF. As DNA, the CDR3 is TGTGCCAGCAGCCGAATTCTGGACAGCTACGAGCAGTACTTC.

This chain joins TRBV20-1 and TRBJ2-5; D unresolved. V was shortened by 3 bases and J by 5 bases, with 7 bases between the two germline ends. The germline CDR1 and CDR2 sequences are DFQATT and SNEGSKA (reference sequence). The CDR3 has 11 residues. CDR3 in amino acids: CSASDWETQYF. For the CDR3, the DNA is TGCAGTGCTAGTGACTGGGAGACCCAGTACTTC.

CDR3 coding DNA: TGTGCCAGCAGTTACATAACTAGCGGCCCCCAGTACTTC. Protein: CASSYITSGPQYF. The chain combines TRBV6-5 with TRBJ2-5; 8 bases match TRBD2. The CDR3 contains 13 residues. Germline loops: CDR1 MNHEY, CDR2 SVGAGI. J gave up 9 bases and V 2 bases, and 5 bases lay outside the gene matches.

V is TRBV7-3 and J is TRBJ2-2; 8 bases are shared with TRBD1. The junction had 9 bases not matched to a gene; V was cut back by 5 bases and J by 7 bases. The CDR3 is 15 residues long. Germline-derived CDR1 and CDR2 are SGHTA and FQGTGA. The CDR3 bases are TGTGCCAGCAGCCCATCGCAGGGGGCAGGCGGGGAGCTGTTTTTT. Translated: CASSPSQGAGGELFF.

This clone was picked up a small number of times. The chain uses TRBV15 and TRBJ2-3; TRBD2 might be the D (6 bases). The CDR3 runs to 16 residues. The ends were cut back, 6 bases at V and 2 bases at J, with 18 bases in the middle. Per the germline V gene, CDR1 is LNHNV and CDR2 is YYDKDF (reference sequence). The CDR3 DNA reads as TGTGCCACCAGTGGAGGGACCTCAGAGTTCACAGATACGCAGTATTTT. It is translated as CATSGGTSEFTDTQYF. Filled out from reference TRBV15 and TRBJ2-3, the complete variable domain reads DAMVIQNPRYQVTQFGKPVTLSCSQTLNHNVMYWYQQKSSQAPKLLFHYYDKDFNNEADTPDNFQSRRPNTSFCFLDIRSPGLGDTAMYLCATSGGTSEFTDTQYFGPGTRLTVL.

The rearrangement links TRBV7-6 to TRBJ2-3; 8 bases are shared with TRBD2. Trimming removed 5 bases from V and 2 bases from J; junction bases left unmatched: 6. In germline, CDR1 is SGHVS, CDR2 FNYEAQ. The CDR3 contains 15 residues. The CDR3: CASSTPSGYTDTQYF. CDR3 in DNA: TGTGCCAGCAGCACCCCTAGCGGGTACACAGATACGCAGTATTTT.

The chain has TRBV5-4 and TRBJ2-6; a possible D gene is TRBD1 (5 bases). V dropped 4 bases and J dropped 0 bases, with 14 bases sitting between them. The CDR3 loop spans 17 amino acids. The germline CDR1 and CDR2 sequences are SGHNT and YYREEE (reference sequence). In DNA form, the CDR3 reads TGTGCCAGCAGCCCTCTTGGGGCTGCCTCTGGGGCCAACGTCCTGACTTTC. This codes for CASSPLGAASGANVLTF.

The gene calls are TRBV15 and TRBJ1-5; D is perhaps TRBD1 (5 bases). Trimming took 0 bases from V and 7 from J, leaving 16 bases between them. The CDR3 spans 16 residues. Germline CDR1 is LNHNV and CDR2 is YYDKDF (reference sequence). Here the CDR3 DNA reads TGTGCCACCAGCAGAGATCGTGGAGGGGAGGACCAGCCCCAGCATTTT. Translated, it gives CATSRDRGGEDQPQHF.

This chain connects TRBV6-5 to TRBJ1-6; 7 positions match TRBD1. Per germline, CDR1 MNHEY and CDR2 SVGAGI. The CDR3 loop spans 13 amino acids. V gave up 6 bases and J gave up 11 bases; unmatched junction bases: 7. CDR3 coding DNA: TGTGCCAGCAGGCGGGACAGCTGGGCACCCCTCCACTTT. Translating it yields CASRRDSWAPLHF.

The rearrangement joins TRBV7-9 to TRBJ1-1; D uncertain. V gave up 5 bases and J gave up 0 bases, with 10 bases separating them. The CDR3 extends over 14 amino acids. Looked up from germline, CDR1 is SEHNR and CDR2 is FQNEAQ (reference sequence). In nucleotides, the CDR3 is TGTGCCAGCAGCCAAGTGGCAATGAACACTGAAGCTTTCTTT. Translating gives CASSQVAMNTEAFF.

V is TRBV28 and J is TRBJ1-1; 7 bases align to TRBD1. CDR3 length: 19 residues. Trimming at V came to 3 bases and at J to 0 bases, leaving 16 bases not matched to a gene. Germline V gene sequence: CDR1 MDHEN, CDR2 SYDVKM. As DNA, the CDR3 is TGTGCCAGCAGTTTTATAAACAGGGAACCGGGACAGATGAACACTGAAGCTTTCTTT. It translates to CASSFINREPGQMNTEAFF.

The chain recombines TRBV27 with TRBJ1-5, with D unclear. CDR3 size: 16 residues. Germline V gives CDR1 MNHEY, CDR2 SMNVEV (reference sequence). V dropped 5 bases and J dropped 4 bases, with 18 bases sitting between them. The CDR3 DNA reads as TGTGCCAGCAGTGCCTCACCCGGGGATTGGAATCAGCCCCAGCATTTT. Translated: CASSASPGDWNQPQHF.

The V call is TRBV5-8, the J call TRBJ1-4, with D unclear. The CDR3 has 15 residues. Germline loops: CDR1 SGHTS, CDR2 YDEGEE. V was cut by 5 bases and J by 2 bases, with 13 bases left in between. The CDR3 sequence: CASRTRSNTNEKLFF. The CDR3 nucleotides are TGTGCCAGCAGAACAAGGAGCAACACTAATGAAAAACTGTTTTTT.